This TCR beta chain emerged from a study of CD4+ T cells in melanoma. Sequencing used immunoSEQ multiplex PCR; TCRdb keeps in-frame clones, though not all of them. The profile shows 50,000 to 60,000 clones, roughly two thirds of them singletons. With regard to this clone: The antigen remains undetermined.

Germline trimming cut 2 bases from V and 7 bases from J; bases unmatched to any gene: 10. Germline CDR1 and CDR2: GTSNPN and SVGIG (reference sequence). The CDR3 consists of 15 residues. Regarding the study as a whole: CD8+ T cell, macrophage and B cell function reportedly correlated with neoantigen-specific CD4+ T cells.

This TCR derives from a human donor with melanoma. Input material: tumor tissue. This sequence joins TRBV30 and TRBJ1-2; TRBD1 matches 10 bases. CDR3 in amino acids: CAWSLLDRGLSGYTF. The DNA of the CDR3 is TGTGCCTGGAGTCTCCTAGACAGGGGGCTCAGTGGCTACACCTTC.